This is a list of T cell receptor beta chains from one sample in a study of molecular identifiers for immune sequencing clone quantification. One entry per CDR3 protein results from TCRdb running MiXCR on the PCR reads. Of about 320,000 distinct CDR3 sequences listed, about 21% are singletons. Sequencing used naive CD8+ T cells from blood, with Jurkat cell RNA spiked in. These receptors were obtained from a human donor in good health. Some libraries in this study had Jurkat cell RNA spiked in. Each CDR3 is given with its conserved first and last residue. D genes are given only for firm matches. Not all rows give a size; the values are once, few, many and, for expanded clones, a class.

>NA|TRBV6-5|TRBJ1-5|few
CASSPRGTHQPQHF
TGTGCCAGCAGTCCCCGGGGGACCCATCAGCCCCAGCATTTT
>NA|TRBV4-3|TRBJ1-1|many
CASSRDGYTEAFF
TGCGCCAGCAGCCGGGACGGATACACTGAAGCTTTCTTT
>NA|TRBV4-1|TRBJ2-7|many
CASSQEFPQGRIHEQYF
TGCGCCAGCAGCCAAGAATTTCCACAGGGCCGGATCCACGAGCAGTACTTC
>NA|TRBV19|TRBJ2-2|many
CASSIMGRLNTGELFF
TGTGCCAGTAGTATAATGGGCAGGTTGAACACCGGGGAGCTGTTTTTT
>NA|TRBV5-1|TRBJ2-7|many
CASSFTGALHEQYF
TGCGCCAGCAGCTTTACGGGCGCCTTGCACGAGCAGTACTTC
>TRBD1|TRBV13|TRBJ1-1|many
CASREGATEAFF
TGTGCCTCCCGGGAGGGGGCCACTGAAGCTTTCTTT
>TRBD1|TRBV5-1|TRBJ2-5|many
CASSPGGLTGETQYF
TGCGCCAGCAGCCCAGGGGGCTTGACGGGAGAGACCCAGTACTTC
>TRBD2|TRBV5-1|TRBJ2-1|many
CASSFGGGPYNEQFF
TGCGCCAGCAGCTTCGGCGGGGGGCCCTACAATGAGCAGTTCTTC
>NA|TRBV3-1|TRBJ2-5|NA
CASSHGRVRQGGETQYF
TGTGCCAGCAGCCACGGGAGAGTTAGACAGGGCGGGGAGACCCAGTACTTC
>TRBD1|TRBV7-9|TRBJ2-5|NA
CASTPPTGPETQYF
TGTGCCAGCACCCCGCCGACAGGGCCGGAGACCCAGTACTTC
>NA|TRBV27|TRBJ2-2|once
CASSPSEGGLSTGELFF
TGTGCCAGCAGCCCTTCCGAGGGGGGCCTGAGCACCGGGGAGCTGTTTTTT
>TRBD1|TRBV4-3|TRBJ1-6|many
CASSQDRGTVNSPLHF
TGCGCCAGCAGCCAAGATAGGGGGACAGTAAATTCACCCCTCCACTTT
>NA|TRBV14|TRBJ2-6|many
CASSQDHDSGANVLTF
TGTGCCAGCAGCCAAGATCATGACTCTGGGGCCAACGTCCTGACTTTC
>TRBD1|TRBV27|TRBJ1-5|NA
CASSSTGVKQPQHF
TGTGCCAGCAGTTCTACAGGGGTTAAACAGCCCCAGCATTTT
>TRBD1|TRBV19|TRBJ1-5|NA
CASSWDSYSNQPQHF
TGTGCCAGTAGTTGGGACAGTTATAGCAATCAGCCCCAGCATTTT
>NA|TRBV30|TRBJ2-7|many
CAWTRDSYEQYF
TGTGCCTGGACGCGAGACTCCTACGAGCAGTACTTC
>TRBD1|TRBV5-1|TRBJ1-3|many
CASSADRGSGNTIYF
TGCGCCAGCAGCGCAGACAGGGGCTCTGGAAACACCATATATTTT
>TRBD2|TRBV20-1|TRBJ2-7|many
CSARSPRGSEQYF
TGCAGTGCTAGGTCCCCGCGGGGGTCCGAGCAGTACTTC
>TRBD2|TRBV20-1|TRBJ2-7|many
CSARGLYGYEQYF
TGCAGTGCTAGGGGACTATACGGCTACGAGCAGTACTTC
>NA|TRBV24-1|TRBJ2-3|many
CATSDRTDTQYF
TGTGCCACCAGTGATCGCACAGATACGCAGTATTTT
>TRBD2|TRBV4-1|TRBJ2-5|many
CASSPLAGGPETQYF
TGCGCCAGCAGCCCCTTAGCGGGGGGCCCAGAGACCCAGTACTTC
>TRBD1|TRBV12-3/TRBV12-4|TRBJ2-2|few
CASSGQGFAGELFF
TGTGCCAGCAGCGGACAGGGTTTTGCCGGGGAGCTGTTTTTT